A selection of T cell receptor beta chains follows, all from one sample in a study of CD8+ T cells in alopecia areata. Libraries were prepared by immunoSEQ multiplex PCR; TCRdb keeps only in-frame clonotypes and omits some of them. This table has 120,000 or so clones, 45% to 50% appearing once. The sample was NKG2D-low CD8+ T cells sorted from blood. These receptors originate from a human donor with alopecia areata. The CDR3 runs from the conserved cysteine through the conserved F or W. The order of the fields is D gene, V gene, J gene, clone size, CDR3 DNA, CDR3 protein. The D gene is left open where the match is weak. The size entry is marked missing in some rows and otherwise reads once, few, many or a size class.

>.|TRBV2|TRBJ2-7|.
TGTGCCAGCAGAGGGTCCGACGAGCAGTACTTC
CASRGSDEQYF
>.|TRBV30|TRBJ2-7|.
TGTGCCTGGGGGAGTAACGAGCAGTACTTC
CAWGSNEQYF
>.|TRBV27|TRBJ2-7|.
TGTGCCAGCAGGACGACAGGCGAGCAGTACTTC
CASRTTGEQYF
>TRBD1|TRBV2|TRBJ1-2|once
TGTGCCAGCAGATCCCACTCCGACAGGGCCTATGGCTACACCTTC
CASRSHSDRAYGYTF
>.|TRBV5-1|TRBJ2-3|.
TGCGCCAGCAGCTTGGACGGTGCAGGCACAGATACGCAGTATTTT
CASSLDGAGTDTQYF
>TRBD1|TRBV29-1|TRBJ2-7|.
TGCAGCGCGGGACAGGGGGCCTACGAGCAGTACTTC
CSAGQGAYEQYF
>TRBD1|TRBV6-5|TRBJ2-2|.
TGTGCCAGCAGTTCCTCGACAGGGTCCGGGGAGCTGTTTTTT
CASSSSTGSGELFF
>.|TRBV29-1|TRBJ2-1|.
TGCAGCGTGGGGGGCGGGACTCCCGAAGGTGAGCAGTTCTTC
CSVGGGTPEGEQFF
>TRBD1|TRBV30|TRBJ2-1|.
TGTGCCTGGACCCCAGGGGGCGATGAGCAGTTCTTC
CAWTPGGDEQFF
>.|TRBV29-1|TRBJ1-1|few
TGCAGCGTTGAAAACGGGGAGTTCACTGAAGCTTTCTTT
CSVENGEFTEAFF
>TRBD2|TRBV9|TRBJ2-2|.
TGTGCCAGCAGCAGGACTAGCCATAACACCGGGGAGCTGTTTTTT
CASSRTSHNTGELFF
>TRBD1|TRBV18|TRBJ1-5|.
TGTGCCAGCTCATCCGCCCTGGGAGGGGGCGCGTGGCAGCCCCAGCATTTT
CASSSALGGGAWQPQHF
>.|TRBV4-3|TRBJ2-3|.
TGCGCCAGCAGCCGGACGGGGGCAGATACGCAGTATTTT
CASSRTGADTQYF
>.|TRBV27|TRBJ2-1|.
TGTGCCAGCAGTGCCCTGTCTTGGGGTGAGCAGTTCTTC
CASSALSWGEQFF
>.|TRBV7-9|TRBJ2-5|.
TGTGCCAGCAGCGCGGATGATGTGGGCCGGCGGGAGACCCAGTACTTC
CASSADDVGRRETQYF
>.|TRBV5-6|TRBJ2-7|.
TGTGCCAGCAGCTTGGGTCGCGAGCAGTACTTC
CASSLGREQYF
>.|TRBV29-1|TRBJ2-2|.
TGCAGCGTTGTGTACGGCACCGGGGAGCTGTTTTTT
CSVVYGTGELFF
>.|TRBV11-2|TRBJ2-5|.
TGTGCCAGCACCGGCTCCCCCAGCGGTCCCCCTCAAGAGACCCAGTACTTC
CASTGSPSGPPQETQYF
>TRBD2|TRBV6-4|TRBJ2-3|.
TGTGCCAGCTCCCAGCGGGGCGATACAGATACGCAGTATTTT
CASSQRGDTDTQYF
>TRBD2|TRBV5-1|TRBJ2-2|.
TGCGCCAGCAGCTTGACTAGCGGGAGTACCGGGGAGCTGTTTTTT
CASSLTSGSTGELFF
>TRBD2|TRBV30|TRBJ2-3|.
TGTGCCTGGAGTACTAGCGGAAACACAGATACGCAGTATTTT
CAWSTSGNTDTQYF
>TRBD1|TRBV25-1|TRBJ1-1|few
TGTGCCAGCAGTGAGACAGGGGACACTGAAGCTTTCTTT
CASSETGDTEAFF
>TRBD1|TRBV4-1|TRBJ2-7|.
TGCGCCAGCAGCCCGGGACAGGACTACGAGCAGTACTTC
CASSPGQDYEQYF
>.|TRBV7-9|TRBJ2-1|.
TGTGCCAGCCACCAAGGTTATGAGCAGTTCTTC
CASHQGYEQFF
>.|TRBV5-1|TRBJ2-1|.
TGCGCCAGCAGTCTGACAGGAGGGGCTAAGGATGAGCAGTTCTTC
CASSLTGGAKDEQFF
>.|TRBV29-1|TRBJ2-7|.
TGCAGCGTTGAAGGGTTGAGCTCCTACGAGCAGTACTTC
CSVEGLSSYEQYF
>.|TRBV6-6|TRBJ2-5|.
TGTGCCAGCAGTTACGGAGAGACCCAGTACTTC
CASSYGETQYF
>.|TRBV29-1|TRBJ2-5|.
TGCAGCGTTGAAGGTGGGGCCCAGTACTTC
CSVEGGAQYF
>TRBD1|TRBV12-5|TRBJ1-5|.
TGTGCTAGTGGGACGACAGGGTGGCAGCCCCAGCATTTT
CASGTTGWQPQHF
>.|TRBV7-6|TRBJ2-5|.
TGTGCCAGCAGCCCGACAGCGTACCAAGAGACCCAGTACTTC
CASSPTAYQETQYF
>TRBD1|TRBV7-9|TRBJ2-7|.
TGTGCCAGCAGCCCCGCCGGGACAGCCACCTACGAGCAGTACTTC
CASSPAGTATYEQYF
>TRBD2|TRBV6-5|TRBJ2-1|.
TGTGCCAGCAGTATCAGTAGCGGGGGCGACAATGAGCAGTTCTTC
CASSISSGGDNEQFF
>.|TRBV29-1|TRBJ2-7|.
TGCAGCGTTGAAAAACAGGGCGAGCAGTACTTC
CSVEKQGEQYF
>.|TRBV30|TRBJ2-4|.
TGTGCCTGGAGTAGCGGACTAGCCAAAAACATTCAGTACTTC
CAWSSGLAKNIQYF
>TRBD1|TRBV29-1|TRBJ2-1|few
TGCAGCGTTCCTAGGGGGCTTAACTACAATGAGCAGTTCTTC
CSVPRGLNYNEQFF
>.|TRBV27|TRBJ2-5|.
TGTGCCAGCAGTTTATTCGGGGAGACCCAGTACTTC
CASSLFGETQYF
>.|TRBV9|TRBJ1-5|.
TGTGCCAGCAGCGTAGGGGCATTCGGCAATCAGCCCCAGCATTTT
CASSVGAFGNQPQHF
>.|TRBV29-1|TRBJ2-1|.
TGCAGCGCGGGACACTCAAGCTCCTACAATGAGCAGTTCTTC
CSAGHSSSYNEQFF
>.|TRBV25-1|TRBJ2-2|.
TGTGCCAGCAGTGAAGAAGCGGTAGGCACCGGGGAGCTGTTTTTT
CASSEEAVGTGELFF
>TRBD1|TRBV28|TRBJ1-6|.
TGTGCCAGCAGCGCGGGACAGGAATCCTCACCCCTCCACTTT
CASSAGQESSPLHF
>TRBD2|TRBV4-1|TRBJ2-5|.
TGCGCCAGCAGCCAAGGGACTAGCGGTCAAGAGACCCAGTACTTC
CASSQGTSGQETQYF
>.|TRBV29-1|TRBJ2-7|few
TGCAGCGTTTTGTGGGACAACGCCTACGAGCAGTACTTC
CSVLWDNAYEQYF
>.|TRBV29-1|TRBJ2-2|.
TGCAGCGTTGCCGGCCCCACCGGGGAGCTGTTTTTT
CSVAGPTGELFF
>TRBD2|TRBV29-1|TRBJ2-7|.
TGCAGCGTCACTTGGGGGGGCTCCTACGAGCAGTACTTC
CSVTWGGSYEQYF
>.|TRBV7-2|TRBJ2-3|.
TGTGCCAGCAGCTTAGCGGAGGGAGGTTGGACAGATACGCAGTATTTT
CASSLAEGGWTDTQYF
>TRBD2|TRBV5-1|TRBJ2-1|few
TGCGCCAGCAGCTTGTACCGGGAGGCAGGCAATGAGCAGTTCTTC
CASSLYREAGNEQFF
>.|TRBV29-1|TRBJ1-2|few
TGCAGCGTTGTCGGGACGGCGAACTATGGCTACACCTTC
CSVVGTANYGYTF
>.|TRBV29-1|TRBJ2-5|few
TGCAGCGGTGGAGGTGGGGATGAAGAGACCCAGTACTTC
CSGGGGDEETQYF
>.|TRBV2|TRBJ2-7|.
TGTGCCAGCATAAGGGGCTCCTACGAGCAGTACTTC
CASIRGSYEQYF
>TRBD2|TRBV19|TRBJ2-7|.
TGTGCCACTTCGACTAGCGGGAGCTACGAGCAGTACTTC
CATSTSGSYEQYF
>.|TRBV5-7|TRBJ2-7|few
TGTGCCAGCAGACTGGACTTCCAGGACGAGCAGTACTTC
CASRLDFQDEQYF